A selection of T cell receptor beta chains follows, all from one sample in a study of CD8 T cells in ankylosing spondylitis. TCRdb passed the 5' RACE reads through MiXCR, listing each CDR3 protein once. The sample holds some 700,000 distinct CDR3 sequences; roughly 19% are singletons and the top ten take under 20%. The specimen was blood, either unsorted or a sorted T cell fraction (not recorded which). Receptors originate from a male donor with ankylosing spondylitis. Each CDR3 is given with its conserved first and last residue. D genes are given only for firm matches. The size of a clone is reported for some rows only, either as once, few or many, or as a class for expanded clones.

D gene	J gene	V gene	clone size	CDR3 DNA	CDR3 protein
NA	TRBJ1-4	TRBV12-3/TRBV12-4	few	TGTGCCAGCAGTCTTTATCCCCTGGGGGGGTTCAATGAAAAACTGTTTTTT	CASSLYPLGGFNEKLFF
TRBD1	TRBJ2-3	TRBV4-2	many	TGTGCCAGCAGCCAGGGACAGGGGATAGATACGCAGTATTTT	CASSQGQGIDTQYF
NA	TRBJ2-1	TRBV5-1	few	TGCGCCAGCAGCTTGTTGGGAAAAAATGAGCAGTTCTTC	CASSLLGKNEQFF
NA	TRBJ1-5	TRBV5-1	NA	TGCGCCAGCAGCTTGTTCCCCGGACAGAATCAGCCCCAGCATTTT	CASSLFPGQNQPQHF
NA	TRBJ2-7	TRBV5-1	NA	TGCGCCAGCAGCTTGGAGGGGACATCAGAGCAGTACTTC	CASSLEGTSEQYF
NA	TRBJ1-2	TRBV5-6	NA	TGTGCCAGCAGCTTAGACGTAGAGGGCTACACCTTC	CASSLDVEGYTF
NA	TRBJ2-3	TRBV10-3	few	TGTGCCATCAGGGGAACCGACGCTTTCACAGATACGCAGTATTTT	CAIRGTDAFTDTQYF
NA	TRBJ2-5	TRBV29-1	NA	TGCAGCGCTACAGGGTTGGGGGAGACCCAGTACTTC	CSATGLGETQYF
NA	TRBJ2-7	TRBV21-1	NA	TGTGCCAGCAGCCCACAGGCGTTCCACTACGAGCAGTACTTC	CASSPQAFHYEQYF
TRBD2	TRBJ2-1	TRBV7-9	few	TGTGCCAGCTCATTTAGCGGGAGGCTCAATGAGCAGTTCTTC	CASSFSGRLNEQFF
TRBD1	TRBJ2-5	TRBV10-3	few	TGTGCCATCAGGGGGTATGGACAGGGTCCCGAGACCCAGTACTTC	CAIRGYGQGPETQYF
NA	TRBJ2-2	TRBV12-3/TRBV12-4	NA	TGTGCCAGCATTGGGGTCCGGGAGCTGTTTTTT	CASIGVRELFF
TRBD2	TRBJ2-3	TRBV20-1	NA	TGCAATGCTAGCGCCGGGGGGGCTAGCACAGATACGCAGTATTTT	CNASAGGASTDTQYF
NA	TRBJ1-3	TRBV20-1	few	TGCAGTGCTAGCAATATTGGACGGGAAGAGAACACCATATATTTT	CSASNIGREENTIYF
NA	TRBJ1-1	TRBV11-3	few	TGTGCCAGCAGCCACCGACGAGACATGAACACTGAAGCTTTCTTT	CASSHRRDMNTEAFF
NA	TRBJ1-2	TRBV5-5	NA	TGTGCCAGCAGCTCCCTCCCAGGGAGCCTTGGCTACACCTTC	CASSSLPGSLGYTF